These T cell receptor beta chains were read from a single sample in a study of blood T cell repertoires in COVID-19. Repertoires were generated with immunoSEQ multiplex PCR, while TCRdb's copy carries only in-frame clones and drops some. In the table there are 80,000 to 95,000 clones, roughly 86% of which are singletons. Source material: peripheral blood. The source is a woman older than 75 in a cohort sampled during active or convalescent COVID-19. The CDR3 runs from the conserved cysteine through the conserved F or W. Size is omitted from some rows. Given values are once, few, many or a class for expanded clones.

TRBV6-6,15,TRBJ1-4,.,CASSRGQEFNEKLFF
TRBV27,13,TRBJ1-5,.,CASSEQGGQPQHF
TRBV19,12,TRBJ1-1,few,CASSRRGNWAFF
TRBV5-1,13,TRBJ2-5,few,CASRRLAVETQYF
TRBV29-1,14,TRBJ2-3,.,CSVAGGATADTQYF
TRBV5-4,12,TRBJ1-1,.,CASSLEVGQAFF
TRBV10-1,16,TRBJ2-3,.,CASSEPGLAGVDTQYF
TRBV28,13,TRBJ2-5,.,CASSFTREETQYF
TRBV27,13,TRBJ2-7,few,CASSLGQTYEQYF
TRBV15,15,TRBJ1-5,.,CATSRDRGPIQPQHF
TRBV28,15,TRBJ1-6,.,CASSFRTGINSPLHF
TRBV5-4,12,TRBJ2-7,.,CASSAGPLEQYF
TRBV19,18,TRBJ1-1,.,CASSILGDRGGLNTEAFF
TRBV10-3,14,TRBJ1-2,.,CAILGQGANYGYTF
TRBV28,18,TRBJ2-6,.,CASSFITGLSSGANVLTF
TRBV9,14,TRBJ2-5,.,CASSGTSGKETQYF
TRBV11-2,11,TRBJ2-5,.,CASSFGETQYF
TRBV10-3,15,TRBJ2-3,.,CAISLGLAGVNTQYF
TRBV5-1,16,TRBJ2-3,.,CASSLVSSGSFDTQYF
TRBV9,14,TRBJ1-3,.,CASSGGGAGNTIYF
TRBV5-1,16,TRBJ2-1,.,CASSLALASSYNEQFF
TRBV29-1,13,TRBJ1-1,.,CSVVQGLNTEAFF